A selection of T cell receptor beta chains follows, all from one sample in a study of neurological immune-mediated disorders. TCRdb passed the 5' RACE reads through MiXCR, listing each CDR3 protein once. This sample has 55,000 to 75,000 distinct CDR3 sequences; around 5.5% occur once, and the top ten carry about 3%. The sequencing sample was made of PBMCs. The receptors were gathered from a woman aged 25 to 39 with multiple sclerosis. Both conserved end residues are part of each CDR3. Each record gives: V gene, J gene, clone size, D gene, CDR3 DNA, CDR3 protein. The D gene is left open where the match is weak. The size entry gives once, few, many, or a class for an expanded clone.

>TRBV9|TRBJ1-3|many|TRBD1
TGTGCCAGCAGCGTAGCGGGACAGGGTAACTTCGGCTCCATATATTTT
CASSVAGQGNFGSIYF
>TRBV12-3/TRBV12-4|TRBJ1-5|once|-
TGTGCCAGCAGTTTAATGCGAGATCAGCCCCAGCATTTT
CASSLMRDQPQHF
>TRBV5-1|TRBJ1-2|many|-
TGCGCCAGCAGCTTGGGGGCAGGGTACGACTATGGCTACACCTTC
CASSLGAGYDYGYTF
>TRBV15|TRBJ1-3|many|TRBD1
TGTGCCACCAGCACCACAGGGGGCCGTGGAAACACCATATATTTT
CATSTTGGRGNTIYF
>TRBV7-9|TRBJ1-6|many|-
TGTGCCAGCAGCACCGGGACGGGAGATAATTCACCCCTCCACTTT
CASSTGTGDNSPLHF
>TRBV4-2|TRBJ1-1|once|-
TGTGCCAGCAGCCAAGCTGGAATGAAGAACACTGAAGCTTTCTTT
CASSQAGMKNTEAFF
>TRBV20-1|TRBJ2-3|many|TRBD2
TGCAGTGCCGGACTAGCGGGGTACTTCCATAGGGCCCCAGATACGCAGTATTTT
CSAGLAGYFHRAPDTQYF
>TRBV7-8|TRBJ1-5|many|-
TGTGCCAGCAGCTTAGAAAGGAATCAGCCCCAGCATTTT
CASSLERNQPQHF
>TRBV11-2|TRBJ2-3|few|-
TGTGCCAGCAGCTTAGCGGGGATGGGAGATACGCAGTATTTT
CASSLAGMGDTQYF
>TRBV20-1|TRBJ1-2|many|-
TGCAGTGCTAGAGATCTCACCGATAACTATGGCTACACCTTC
CSARDLTDNYGYTF